Presented here are 8 T cell receptor beta chains from one specimen sequenced in a study of spatial heterogeneity in lung cancer. TCRdb reprocessed the 5' RACE reads via MiXCR and lists one record per CDR3 protein. The table shows more than 80,000 distinct CDR3 sequences, with 9.5% to 15% occurring only once. The time point denotes: sample taken at primary tumor resection. The sequencing here drew on PBMCs, taken at surgery. The receptors were gathered from a male donor with early-stage non-small cell lung cancer.

Remarks on this clonotype: At one of its ends the junction is not consistent with the germline gene, which may arise from a read error. This chain uses TRBV6-2 or TRBV6-3 with TRBJ1-5; tentative D call: TRBD1 (5 bases). Germline CDR1 MNHEY, CDR2 SVGEGT. The CDR3 length is 15 residues. CDR3 nucleotides: TGTGCCAGCAGTTACCAGGGATATAGCAATCAGCCCCGGCATTTT. Its translation is CASSYQGYSNQPRHF.

A remark on this clonotype: One junction end disagrees with the germline gene, perhaps due to a read error. The chain combines TRBV20-1 with TRBJ2-1, with 10 bases fitting TRBD2. Germline lookup yields CDR1 DFQATT and CDR2 SNEGSKA (reference sequence). CDR3 length equals 15 residues. CDR3 region: CSARYTSGVYNAQFF. In DNA form, the CDR3 reads TGCAGTGCTAGATATACTAGCGGGGTTTACAATGCGCAGTTCTTC.

This clonotype was detected ten times or more. The J gene is TRBJ2-3, the V gene TRBV29-1, with TRBD1 matching over 8 bases. CDR3 length: 16 residues. Per germline, CDR1 SQVTM and CDR2 ANQGSEA. With 3 bases clipped from V and 1 base from J, the junction kept 9 bases outside the gene matches. For the CDR3, the DNA is TGCAGCGTTGATGAACGACAGGGGAAGGGCACAGATACGCAGTATTTT. Translated: CSVDERQGKGTDTQYF.

This clonotype was seen more than once but under ten times. The V call is TRBV29-1, the J call TRBJ2-1; D uncertain. CDR1 is SQVTM, CDR2 ANQGSEA, per germline. The CDR3 covers 12 residues. V was cut by 5 bases and J by 5 bases, with 10 bases left in between. CDR3 in amino acids: CSVPFRNNEQFF. CDR3 in DNA: TGCAGCGTTCCCTTCCGTAACAATGAGCAGTTCTTC.

This clonotype was observed a handful of times. V and J are TRBV7-2 and TRBJ2-5; no clear D. Germline V gene lookup returns CDR1 SGHTA and CDR2 FQGNSA. The CDR3 consists of 15 residues. V was pared by 3 bases and J by 3 bases, with 14 bases between. The CDR3 nucleotides are TGTGCCAGCAGCTTCCGATTCGCTGGGGAAGAGACCCAGTACTTC. Translating gives CASSFRFAGEETQYF.

Ten or more counts support this clonotype. The rearrangement joins TRBV5-1 to TRBJ1-6; D gene unclear. The germline gives CDR1 SGHRS, CDR2 YFSETQ. This CDR3 contains 13 residues. V dropped 5 bases and J dropped 5 bases, with 8 bases sitting between them. The CDR3 region is CASSGSDNSPLHF. DNA of the CDR3: TGCGCCAGCAGTGGCAGCGATAATTCACCCCTCCACTTT.

This clonotype occurred a few times. The gene calls are TRBV7-6 and TRBJ1-2; D unclear. CDR3 length: 13 residues. Germline lookup yields CDR1 SGHVS and CDR2 FNYEAQ. Between the trimmed V and J ends, which lost 1 base and 3 bases, there was a span of 6 bases. The DNA of the CDR3 is TGTGCCAGCAGCTTAGGGGAGGACTATGGCTACACCTTC. This gives the protein CASSLGEDYGYTF.

The J gene is TRBJ2-7, the V gene TRBV27; either TRBD1 or TRBD2 may fit D (5 bases each). This CDR3 has 14 amino acids. Germline CDR1 reads MNHEY; CDR2 reads SMNVEV (reference sequence). Trimming removed 3 bases at V and 0 bases at J, with 9 bases between. In nucleotides, the CDR3 is TGTGCCAGCAGTTTGGGGACCCGCTCCTACGAGCAGTACTTC. It yields the protein CASSLGTRSYEQYF.